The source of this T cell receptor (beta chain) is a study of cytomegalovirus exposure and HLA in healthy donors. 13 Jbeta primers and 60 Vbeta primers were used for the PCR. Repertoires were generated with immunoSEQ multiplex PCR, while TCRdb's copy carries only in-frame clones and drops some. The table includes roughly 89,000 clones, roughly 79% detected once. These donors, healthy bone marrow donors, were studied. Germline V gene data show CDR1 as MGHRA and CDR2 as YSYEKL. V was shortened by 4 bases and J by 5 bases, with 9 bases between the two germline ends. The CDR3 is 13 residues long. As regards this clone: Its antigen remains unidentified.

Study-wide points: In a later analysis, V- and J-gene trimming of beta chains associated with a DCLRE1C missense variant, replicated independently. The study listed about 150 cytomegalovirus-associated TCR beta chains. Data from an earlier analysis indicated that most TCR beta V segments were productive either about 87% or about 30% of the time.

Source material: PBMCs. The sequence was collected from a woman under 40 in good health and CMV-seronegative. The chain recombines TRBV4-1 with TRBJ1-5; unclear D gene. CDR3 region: CASSPPSDQPQHF. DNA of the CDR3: TGCGCCAGCAGCCCCCCTTCGGATCAGCCCCAGCATTTT.